Listed below are T cell receptor beta chains from one sample, sequenced in a study of cytomegalovirus exposure and HLA in healthy donors. This table comes from immunoSEQ multiplex PCR, and its TCRdb copy is limited to in-frame clones, with some not included. The repertoire consists of about 250,000 clones, with around two thirds occurring once and the leading ten covering 2% to 2.5%. Sequencing was carried out using PBMCs. Receptors originate from a female donor in good health and CMV-seronegative. Each CDR3 is given without its conserved first and last residue.

j_call: TRBJ1-1; v_call: TRBV5-1; cdr3_aa: ASSSLLDRNTEAF
j_call: TRBJ2-5; v_call: TRBV5-4; cdr3_aa: ASSSGRYDLPQETQY
j_call: TRBJ2-1; v_call: TRBV5-1; cdr3_aa: ASSPDLSYNEQF
j_call: TRBJ1-2; v_call: TRBV27; cdr3_aa: ASSLGQGAVYGYT
j_call: TRBJ1-2; v_call: TRBV7-9; cdr3_aa: ASSLSGSANYGYT
j_call: TRBJ1-1; v_call: TRBV5-4; cdr3_aa: ASIRGAEAF
j_call: TRBJ2-6; v_call: TRBV19; cdr3_aa: ASSSLIGAGVPGANVLT
j_call: TRBJ1-2; v_call: TRBV6-5; cdr3_aa: ASSFRQGVINGYT
j_call: TRBJ2-1; v_call: TRBV10-2; cdr3_aa: ASTQHQAGRRDEQF
j_call: TRBJ1-2; v_call: TRBV30; cdr3_aa: AWSWGGYGYT
j_call: TRBJ1-1; v_call: TRBV11-3; cdr3_aa: ASSMAPTVNTEAF
j_call: TRBJ1-1; v_call: TRBV5-6; cdr3_aa: ASSGLGQGNTEAF
j_call: TRBJ2-7; v_call: TRBV27; cdr3_aa: ASSLVRLGSGTLTYEQY